One sample yielded the 8 T cell receptor beta chains listed below, sequenced in a study of blood T cell repertoires in COVID-19. Only in-frame clones appear in the TCRdb table, and some are missing; sequencing was by immunoSEQ multiplex PCR. The repertoire holds roughly 200,000 clones, approximately 91% seen once, with 1.5% to 2% in the top ten. The sample taken for sequencing was peripheral blood. The receptors shown here come from a young man with active or convalescent COVID-19.

The J gene is TRBJ1-2, the V gene TRBV11-1, with TRBD1 matching 7 bases. The CDR3 runs to 15 residues. The V gene end was trimmed by 2 bases and the J gene end by 2 bases; junction bases not matched to a gene: 5. The germline V gene has CDR1 SGHAT and CDR2 FQDESV (reference sequence). CDR3 coding DNA: TGTGCCAGCAGCTTAAAAGGGGGACAGAACTATGGCTACACCTTC. It translates to CASSLKGGQNYGYTF.

The chain joins TRBV19 to TRBJ1-1, with 9 bases identical to TRBD1. The CDR3 consists of 14 residues. Per germline, CDR1 LNHDA and CDR2 SQIVND (reference sequence). The trim removed 4 bases at V and 7 bases at J, leaving 7 bases unmatched. CDR3 sequence: CASSSRTGDDEAFF. CDR3 DNA: TGTGCCAGTAGTAGTCGGACAGGGGATGATGAAGCTTTCTTT.

This chain links TRBV6-1 with TRBJ2-1; TRBD1 agrees at 9 bases. CDR3 length equals 15 residues. Germline CDR1 is MNHNS and CDR2 is SASEGT. J was trimmed by 6 bases and V by 1 base; bases with no gene match: 4. This chain's CDR3 is CASSEGLTGGNEQFF. The CDR3 region has the DNA TGTGCCAGCAGTGAAGGGCTGACAGGGGGCAATGAGCAGTTCTTC.

This chain links TRBV6-6 with TRBJ2-1, with D possibly being TRBD2 (6 bases). From germline, CDR1 is MNHNY and CDR2 SVGAGI (reference sequence). Trimming took 6 bases from V and 2 from J, leaving 14 bases between them. CDR3 length: 15 residues. CDR3 nucleotides: TGTGCCAGCAGACCCGCCGGGAGAACCTACAATGAGCAGTTCTTC. Translated, it gives CASRPAGRTYNEQFF.

The CDR3 coding sequence is TGTGCCAGCAGTTTACTGTCAGGGGGCAATGGCGGCGGCTACACCTTC. Translation gives CASSLLSGGNGGGYTF. The chain uses TRBV28 and TRBJ1-2; 8 positions match TRBD1. V lost 2 bases and J lost 8; bases outside the gene matches: 13. There are 16 residues in the CDR3. From germline, CDR1 is MDHEN and CDR2 SYDVKM.

The chain is built from TRBV5-1 and TRBJ1-2; perhaps TRBD1 as D (5 bases). The CDR3 loop spans 17 amino acids. Germline CDR1 and CDR2: SGHRS and YFSETQ. Between the trimmed V and J ends, which lost 4 bases and 1 base, there was a span of 20 bases. CDR3: CASSGTGGGVLNYGYTF. The DNA for the CDR3 is TGCGCCAGCAGCGGGACCGGGGGAGGAGTACTTAACTATGGCTACACCTTC.

This clone was seen more than once but under ten times. The chain has TRBV19 and TRBJ2-2; 14 nucleotides align to TRBD2. The CDR3 is 18 residues long. Germline CDR1 LNHDA, CDR2 SQIVND (reference sequence). Trimming cost V 10 bases and J 5 bases; bases outside gene matches: 15. DNA for the CDR3: TGTGCCACCCAAAACCGGGGACTAGCGGGAGACTGGACCGGGGAGCTGTTTTTT. This gives the protein CATQNRGLAGDWTGELFF. Variable domain in full (rest from reference TRBV19 and TRBJ2-2): DGGITQSPKYLFRKEGQNVTLSCEQNLNHDAMYWYRQDPGQGLRLIYYSQIVNDFQKGDIAEGYSVSREKKESFPLTVTSAQKNPTAFYLCATQNRGLAGDWTGELFFGEGSRLTVL.

The J gene is TRBJ2-7, the V gene TRBV5-4, with D perhaps matching TRBD2 (7 bases). The CDR3 is made up of 17 amino acids. V lost 0 bases, J lost 1 base, and 17 bases lay in between. Germline assignment: CDR1 SGHNT and CDR2 YYREEE (reference sequence). This chain's CDR3 is CASSLGGGAGVSYEQYF. DNA of the CDR3: TGTGCCAGCAGCTTGGGGGGGGGCGCGGGAGTATCCTACGAGCAGTACTTC.